The T cell receptor (beta chain) described here comes from a study of blood T cells in healthy people across ages. A second PCR of 7 to 11 cycles used a sample-barcoded 5' primer and a J-beta primer mix. Each CDR3 protein is one row after TCRdb ran MiXCR on the 5' RACE reads. Here the sample spans 1.5 million to 2 million distinct CDR3 sequences, roughly 28% being singletons. Donors were healthy Caucasian individuals from Russia aged roughly 6 to 90. Each donor's blood draw was 8.5 to 10 milliliters of peripheral blood. The CDR3 has 15 residues. The V and J ends lost 3 bases and 6 bases, in that order; junction bases with no gene match: 8. CDR1 SGHTA and CDR2 FQGTGA come from the germline V gene.

The receptor comes from a woman aged 25 to 39 in good health. The J gene is TRBJ2-1, the V gene TRBV7-3; 7 nucleotides agree with TRBD1. The sample consisted of blood. CDR3 protein: CASSFTETGPNEQFF. CDR3 in DNA: TGTGCCAGCAGCTTCACCGAGACAGGGCCCAATGAGCAGTTCTTC. The entire variable domain, with the rest obtained from reference TRBV7-3 and TRBJ2-1, is as follows: GAGVSQTPSNKVTEKGKYVELRCDPISGHTALYWYRQSLGQGPEFLIYFQGTGAADDSGLPNDRFFAVRPEGSVSTLKIQRTERGDSAVYLCASSFTETGPNEQFFGPGTRLTVL.